This TCR beta chain derives from a study of cytomegalovirus exposure and HLA in healthy donors (dated 2017 in TCRdb). Context from the whole study: According to an earlier analysis of several hundred of the donors, some 170 million T cells yielded 120 million or so unique TCR beta sequences and 250 to 350 Gb of sequence data. An early release that covered about 600 HLA-typed donors contained around 300 gigabases of sequencing data and around 85 million unique TCR sequences. The genetic ancestry cluster associated with self-reported Caucasian donors included about 81% of the approximately 400 genotyped donors. The study aimed to test whether cataloging public T cell receptors could reveal signatures of past pathogen exposure. The study profiled the T cell repertoires of some 610 subjects by immunosequencing and related them to cytomegalovirus serostatus. A separate validation cohort of about 110 different subjects was used in addition to the 666-subject first cohort. To predict cytomegalovirus infection status, the study combined high-throughput TCR immunosequencing, statistical association of individual TCRs with disease status, and machine learning. In a later analysis, previously published TCR beta repertoires from 550 to 700 donors were re-analyzed and high-resolution HLA genotyping was added so that TCR occurrence patterns could be studied. Rather than using new phenotypic data, the later analysis identified candidate immune exposures from TCR beta sequences and from how often those sequences occurred across donors. To decide whether each TCR beta V gene segment behaved as functional or pseudogenic, an earlier analysis of some 580 of the donors relied on high-throughput TCR beta sequencing. Donor age, sex, ethnicity and CMV serostatus were collected together with the repertoire data. Genome-wide SNP genotypes for about 60% of the roughly 670 donors were used in a later genetic analysis, which treated that subset as a discovery cohort. Every repertoire in the discovery cohort had been generated on one and the same sequencing platform. HLA typing included class I and class II loci at four-digit resolution. The number of typed donors differed by locus: 629-630 for A, B, C, DRB1 and DQB1; 500 to 550 for DQA1; around 610 for DPA1; and roughly 450 for DPB1. Four to six DR-DQ haplotypes were handled as single units for association and clustering because linkage in the cohort was strong. Across 300 to 500 genotyped donors of the cohort, an average of roughly 250,000 unique TCR beta nucleotide sequences per donor were sequenced, and roughly 18% of those sequences were non-productive. Broader findings and caveats from the paper: In vitro tests confirmed that three of the cytomegalovirus-associated TCR beta chains recognize cytomegalovirus antigens. According to the authors, the approach could potentially be generalized to other disease states and immunological phenotypes. Only TCR beta chains were sequenced in this cohort, and the absence of alpha or paired-chain data limited detectable features. Fewer than 20 rarely observed V segments, including chromosome 9 orphons, were excluded from the earlier analysis of approximately 500 of the donors because counts were too low. In a later analysis, the rate of TCR association differed among HLA loci, with DRB1 alleles having the most associated TCRs and HLA-C alleles having the fewest. Compared with equally common non-associated chains, HLA-associated TCR beta chains in a later analysis were more clonally expanded and had lower generation probabilities. The only immune exposure information available for the cohort was CMV serostatus. Linkage disequilibrium might explain the correlated functional status among segregating V segments, but an unknown experimental factor could not be ruled out. The sequencing pipeline was judged likely to have produced a cluster of highly shared sequence variants as a technical artifact. A later analysis associated 16,951 TCR beta sequences with specific HLA alleles at a false discovery rate of 0.05. Most CMV-associated TCR beta chains appeared to be HLA-restricted in a later analysis, and the HLA associations seemed to be driven largely by CMV exposure. Several of the top co-occurrence clusters appeared to be linked to parvovirus B19, influenza, CMV and Epstein-Barr virus, according to a later analysis. A later genetic analysis associated a missense DCLRE1C variant with V-gene and J-gene trimming of TCR beta chains, and an independent cohort replicated the association. Sequencing depth was assumed to be roughly uniform across donors in the presence/absence analyses, though that assumption may not hold. When HLA alleles, especially DR and DQ, strongly co-occurred, attributing TCR associations to individual alleles was difficult. According to a later genetic analysis, donors in an Asian-associated ancestry cluster had fewer N-insertions in productive TCRs than the approximately 610-donor mean. A further reported finding was that TCR beta sequences accurately predicted the HLA-A and HLA-B alleles for most subjects in the first cohort. In an earlier analysis of some 500 of the donors, most TCR beta V segments appeared in productive rearrangements about 87% or about 30% of the time, broadly matching IMGT annotations. While some public TCRs were present in many individuals, most TCR sequences turned up only very rarely across donors. The 87-base-pair reads could not distinguish some IMGT-functional V segments, including TRBV6-2 and TRBV6-3, so those segments were excluded. HLA typing was unavailable for some donors at each locus, so association tests used only the typed subset. Cytomegalovirus status was reported to be diagnosed by the classifier with high specificity and sensitivity in both the original and validation cohorts. The study listed over 150 TCR beta chains as associated with cytomegalovirus.

A remark on this clone: The antigen this receptor binds is unknown. Base qualities are missing; no much larger clone stands one base away.

The cohort was made up of about 670 healthy bone marrow donors. At the time of sampling, every cohort member was nominally healthy, though immune exposures that went unrecorded were likely present. The donor tested CMV seronegative, placing the donor among the 350 or so seronegative members of the cohort. Every donor gave a peripheral blood sample, and the peripheral blood mononuclear cells from that sample were used for TCR beta sequencing. Genomic DNA extraction from the blood cell samples was performed with the Qiagen DNeasy Blood Extraction Kit. The library was generated by the immunoSEQ multiplex PCR assay. A mixture of 60 forward primers for TCR Vbeta segments and 13 reverse primers for TCR Jbeta segments was used in the multiplex PCR. The CDR3 region of rearranged TCR beta genes was amplified from genomic DNA by a multiplex PCR assay. The Illumina HiSeq System was used to sequence the amplified TCR beta libraries as 87-base-pair reads. The authors processed their data as follows. A later analysis tallied tens of millions of unique TCR beta chains across the 610 or so repertoires, and some 12 million of those chains were shared by two or more donors. A nearest-neighbor algorithm error-corrected the raw reads and collapsed the reads into unique sequences, merging closely related sequences to remove PCR and sequencing errors. To assign V, D and J gene segments, CDR3 sequences were aligned to IMGT reference sequences. Each retained sequence needed at least a six-nucleotide match to both a V gene segment and a J gene segment. A rearrangement counted as productive if the CDR3 had no stop codons and remained in frame with V and J, and every other rearrangement counted as non-productive. Following IMGT convention, CDR3 was defined as the stretch from the second conserved V-encoded cysteine up to the conserved J-encoded phenylalanine. Sequences without an unambiguous match to a single V gene segment were excluded from the earlier analysis of 500 to 700 of the donors. An earlier analysis of 587 of the donors classified V segments as functional when productive rearrangements were above 56.7% and as segregating when the standard deviation between donors was above 5%. To diagnose cytomegalovirus status from the catalog of TCR beta chain sequences, a statistical classification framework was built. A later analysis assigned V and J genes by comparing TCR nucleotide sequences with IMGT/GENE-DB human TR gene sequences. In a later analysis, CDR3 sequences and most-parsimonious VDJ recombination scenarios were assigned using the TCRdist pipeline. In a later analysis, each TCR beta chain was defined by its CDR3 amino acid sequence together with its V-gene family, and reads lacking a unique V-gene family were excluded. To address suspected cross-contamination and a sequencing artifact, a later analysis removed some 620 highly shared, low-generation-probability nucleotide sequences. A later analysis calculated a clonal expansion index for each public chain from normalized within-repertoire ranks of inferred template counts. Generation probabilities in a later analysis came from a VDJ recombination model fitted to out-of-frame rearrangements, and those results were checked against IGoR. In a later analysis, TCR-TCR, TCR-HLA and TCR-CMV co-occurrence was scored with hypergeometric tests, and a repertoire-size bias correction was applied to TCR pairs. False discovery rates were estimated in a later analysis by permuting HLA or CMV assignments 20 times. In a later analysis, co-occurring TCRs were grouped using DBSCAN, and TCRdist sequence similarity was added for clustering within HLA-allele-positive subsets. Repertoires with fewer than 30,000 or more than 120,000 public chains, plus five repertoires with anomalous nucleotide sharing, were excluded from co-occurrence clustering. TCRdb holds this immuneACCESS table with in-frame rearrangements only. Some clones are missing; in checked studies, unresolved V genes explain under half, and the rest has no known cause. That table furnishes V, J and clone size, whereas the DNA furnished D and trimming. A total of around 280,000 clones appear in this sample, 70% to 90% of them only once. The ten most abundant clones make up roughly 2.3% of the sample.

Taken from cysteine to phenylalanine, the CDR3 has 14 residues. The only DNA kept is the CDR3, 42 bases in frame from the first base. The V and J ends are trimmed by 1 base and 5 bases, leaving 11 bases between them. According to the germline V gene (reference sequence), CDR1 reads GTSNPN and CDR2 reads SVGIG. This sequence originates from a woman aged 18-29 years in good health and CMV-seronegative. In this chain, TRBV30 is recombined with TRBJ1-4, with the D segment identity uncertain. The sequencing sample was made of PBMCs. The DNA is as follows: TGTGCCTGGAGTGAACAGTGGGCAAATGAAAAACTGTTTTTT. This yields the protein CAWSEQWANEKLFF.